This T cell receptor (beta chain) was found in a study of CD8 T cells in ankylosing spondylitis. CDR3 length: 13 amino acids. V dropped 2 bases and J dropped 9 bases, with 10 bases sitting between them. Using its own MiXCR run on the 5' RACE reads, TCRdb lists one record per CDR3 protein. Of 200,000 or so distinct CDR3 sequences in the sample, around a sixth were seen once. The sample consisted of blood, either unsorted or a sorted T cell fraction (not recorded which). The clonotype comes from a male donor between 5 and 35 years old with ankylosing spondylitis or in good health (not recorded which). This chain uses TRBV23-1 with TRBJ2-2; D uncertain. TRBV23-1 is marked as an open reading frame, function uncertain. The CDR3 loop is CASSQACRWELFF. Written as DNA, the CDR3 is TGCGCCAGCAGTCAAGCGTGTCGCTGGGAGCTGTTTTTT.